This is a list of T cell receptor beta chains from one sample in a study. TCRdb used MiXCR to reprocess the RT-PCR reads, holding one entry per CDR3 protein. The data contain about 680,000 distinct CDR3 sequences, around 14% of them singletons. What was sequenced was memory CD4+ T cells from blood. These receptors were obtained from a female donor in good health, serving as a healthy control. CDR3s include the opening cysteine and the closing phenylalanine or tryptophan. Each record gives: V gene, D gene, clone size, J gene, CDR3 DNA, CDR3 protein. A D gene is named only where the DNA matches it firmly. Where a row states a size, it is once, few, many or the class of an expanded clone; other rows omit it.

TRBV20-1	TRBD1	.	TRBJ1-1	TGCAGTGCTCGGGACAGTATCTGGTCTGAAGCTTTCTTT	CSARDSIWSEAFF
TRBV20-1	.	few	TRBJ2-7	TGCAGTGCGAGAGGGGTAGCGCTTCCTTCCTACGAGCAGTACTTC	CSARGVALPSYEQYF
TRBV11-2	.	many	TRBJ1-1	TGTGCCAGCAGCACCCCGAGAGGGGCTGAAGCTTTCTTT	CASSTPRGAEAFF
TRBV6-5	.	.	TRBJ2-1	TGTGCCAGCAGCCTATTCCCAGATTTATCCTATAATGAGCAGTTCTTC	CASSLFPDLSYNEQFF
TRBV19	TRBD2	few	TRBJ2-7	TGTGCCAGTATGGAGCGGGAGGGCCCCTACGAGCAGTACTTC	CASMEREGPYEQYF
TRBV4-3	TRBD1	many	TRBJ1-4	TGCGCCAGCAGCCAAGCCCCGGGACAGACTAATGAAAAACTGTTTTTT	CASSQAPGQTNEKLFF
TRBV29-1	TRBD1	many	TRBJ2-7	TGCAGCGTTGATGGACAGGGGGACGAGCAGTACTTC	CSVDGQGDEQYF
TRBV20-1	.	few	TRBJ2-7	TGCAGTGCTCTGGGGCAGCAAAGGAGGGTTCAGTACTTC	CSALGQQRRVQYF
TRBV12-3/TRBV12-4	TRBD2	.	TRBJ2-1	TGTGCCAGCCTGCGTTTAGCGGGGGGGCAAAATGAGCAGTTCTTC	CASLRLAGGQNEQFF
TRBV4-2	.	many	TRBJ2-4	TGTGCCAGCAGCCAAGATCCAGGTGGGCAGGGGACCAAAAACATTCAGTACTTC	CASSQDPGGQGTKNIQYF
TRBV18	.	.	TRBJ2-1	TGTGCCAGCTCACCAGGGGCCGAGAATGAGCAGTTCTTC	CASSPGAENEQFF
TRBV20-1	.	.	TRBJ1-2	TGCAGTGCTGGATCCCTCGTCCGAGGAGGAAGCTACACCTTC	CSAGSLVRGGSYTF
TRBV6-1	TRBD1	few	TRBJ1-6	TGTGCCAGCACCCGGACAGGGGGGTTGCCACCCCTCCACTTT	CASTRTGGLPPLHF
TRBV20-1	TRBD2	.	TRBJ2-7	TGCAGTGCCTCCCCTGCGAGCGGGAGTGTCTACGAGCAGTACTTC	CSASPASGSVYEQYF
TRBV4-2	.	many	TRBJ1-1	TGTGCCAGCAGCCAAGATCTGGGGAGCACTGAAGCTTTCTTT	CASSQDLGSTEAFF
TRBV20-1	.	many	TRBJ1-2	TGCAGTGCTAGAGACCCGACAGCCACCTCGGGAGGCTACACCTTC	CSARDPTATSGGYTF
TRBV20-1	.	.	TRBJ2-5	TGCAGTGCTAGAGTAAGAGGTTACAGGGATGGAGAGACCCAGTACTTC	CSARVRGYRDGETQYF
TRBV3-1	.	few	TRBJ1-5	TGTGCCAGCAGCCAAGACATAGGTCAGCCCCAGCATTTT	CASSQDIGQPQHF
TRBV6-5	TRBD1	.	TRBJ1-2	TGTGCCAGCAGTCAAACGACAGGGGGCTCCTATGGCTACACCTTC	CASSQTTGGSYGYTF
TRBV20-1	.	few	TRBJ1-2	TGCAGTGCTCGCCGGGACCGCTATGGCTACACCTTC	CSARRDRYGYTF
TRBV6-5	.	few	TRBJ1-6	TGTGCCAGCAGTTCAAACCGGGACGGGAGAAGACCCCTCCACTTT	CASSSNRDGRRPLHF
TRBV29-1	.	few	TRBJ1-1	TGCAGCGTTGAAAGGACAGTGAACACTGAAGCTTTCTTT	CSVERTVNTEAFF
TRBV20-1	TRBD2	.	TRBJ2-7	TGCAGTGCTGCTAGCGGGAGTAAGGGGGAGCAGTACTTC	CSAASGSKGEQYF
TRBV7-2	.	.	TRBJ1-2	TGTGCCAGCAGCTTAGCGCTCCAGGGTAGCTTCACCTTC	CASSLALQGSFTF
TRBV6-2/TRBV6-3	TRBD2	few	TRBJ2-2	TGTGCCAGCTTGAGCGGGACTTATACCGGGGAGCTGTTTTTT	CASLSGTYTGELFF
TRBV28	.	.	TRBJ1-2	TGTGCCAGCACCCCGGCCAGGGGACAAGGCTACACCTTC	CASTPARGQGYTF
TRBV27	TRBD1	few	TRBJ2-7	TGTGCCAGCAGTTTCCCAGGACAGGGGGGCCACGAGCAGTACTTC	CASSFPGQGGHEQYF
TRBV4-1	TRBD2	many	TRBJ2-5	TGCGCCAGCAGCCAAGGGGCTAGCGGGGAAGAGACCCAGTACTTC	CASSQGASGEETQYF
TRBV12-3/TRBV12-4	.	.	TRBJ1-2	TGTGCCAGCGCTGTCTCAGCCCCAAACTATGGCTACACCTTC	CASAVSAPNYGYTF
TRBV6-2/TRBV6-3	.	few	TRBJ2-7	TGTGCCAGCAGTTCACCTCTGACTAGTTGGAAGTTTTCGTACGAGCAGTACTTC	CASSSPLTSWKFSYEQYF
TRBV7-2	.	.	TRBJ1-2	TGTGCCAGCAGCTTAGATCGGAATAAAGGCTATGGCTACACCTTC	CASSLDRNKGYGYTF
TRBV12-3/TRBV12-4	TRBD1	.	TRBJ2-5	TGTGCCAGCACCCAGAGGGGGCGCGAGGAGACCCAGTACTTC	CASTQRGREETQYF
TRBV5-1	.	.	TRBJ1-3	TGCGCCAGCAGCTCCAGCTTGGGGGGTGGAAACACCATATATTTT	CASSSSLGGGNTIYF
TRBV10-3	.	.	TRBJ1-6	TGTGCCTCGCAGGGGCAGGCGCCCAATAATTCACCCCTCCACTTT	CASQGQAPNNSPLHF
TRBV7-7	.	.	TRBJ2-2	TGTGCCAGCAGCTTCTCGGTAGGGGGGGAGCTGTTTTTT	CASSFSVGGELFF
TRBV7-9	.	.	TRBJ2-5	TGTGCCAGCAGCTACGACGGACAGAAACAAGAGACCCAGTACTTC	CASSYDGQKQETQYF